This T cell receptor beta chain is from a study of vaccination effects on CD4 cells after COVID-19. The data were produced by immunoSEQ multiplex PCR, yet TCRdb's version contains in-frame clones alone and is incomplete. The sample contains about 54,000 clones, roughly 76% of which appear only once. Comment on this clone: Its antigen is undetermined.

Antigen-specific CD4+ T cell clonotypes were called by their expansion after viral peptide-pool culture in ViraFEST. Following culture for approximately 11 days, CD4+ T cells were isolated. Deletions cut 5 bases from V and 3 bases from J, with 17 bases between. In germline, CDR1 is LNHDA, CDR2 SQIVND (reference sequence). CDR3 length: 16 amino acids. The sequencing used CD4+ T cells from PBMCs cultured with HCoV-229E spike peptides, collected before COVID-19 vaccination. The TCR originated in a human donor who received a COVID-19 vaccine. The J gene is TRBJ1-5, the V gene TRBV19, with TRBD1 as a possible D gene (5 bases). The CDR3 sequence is CASSHIPGVDNQPQHF. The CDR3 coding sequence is TGTGCCAGTAGTCATATACCGGGGGTTGACAATCAGCCCCAGCATTTT.